Each of the 26 T cell receptor beta chains below was sequenced from the same sample in a study of regulatory T cells in long-lasting Graves disease (dated by TCRdb to the early 2020s). The library was produced with multiplex PCR. TCRdb shows the sequencer as Illumina HiSeq 4000. CDR3 regions were amplified by Arm-PCR with iRepertoire HTBI primers to construct TCR beta libraries. TCRdb reworked the public reads: Q25 trimming with fastp, MiXCR clone assembly, productive beta chains retained. For every CDR3 protein sequence, its rows merge into one entry that carries the most common genes and DNA. The sample table shows some 370,000 distinct CDR3 sequences, and approximately 23% are seen once. 25% to 30% of the sample is taken by the ten largest. Read against the paper, the sample's time point label means: persistent/refractory GD, antithyroid drugs over 5 years with positive TRAb. For both TCR sequencing and RNA sequencing, RNA was extracted from PBMCs using TRIzol.

The sequencing here drew on peripheral blood mononuclear cells (PBMCs), taken when the disease was refractory, from a patient treated with antithyroid drugs. These receptors were taken from a woman aged 40 to 50 with Graves disease. Donor details come from another sample of the same person, matched by shared clones.

The genes are TRBV19 and TRBJ1-5; unclear D gene. The CDR3 runs to 13 residues. The V end lost 7 bases, the J end lost 5 bases, and 12 bases lay between the germline ends. Germline V gene lookup returns CDR1 LNHDA and CDR2 SQIVND (reference sequence). The CDR3 reads CASTGRADQPQHF. The CDR3 region has the DNA TGTGCCAGTACGGGCAGAGCCGATCAGCCCCAGCATTTT.

The V gene is TRBV6-1, the J gene TRBJ1-6; 8 nucleotides line up with TRBD1. This CDR3 is 16 amino acids long. Germline loops: CDR1 MNHNS, CDR2 SASEGT. V lost 0 bases, J lost 10 bases, and 8 bases stayed unmatched. The CDR3 DNA follows: TGTGCCAGCAGTGAAGCTTGGACAGGGAGCCGCTCACCCCTCCACTTT. It codes for CASSEAWTGSRSPLHF.

This clonotype was observed a handful of times. This chain connects TRBV5-1 to TRBJ2-5; TRBD2 matches at 10 bases. Germline V gene sequence: CDR1 SGHRS, CDR2 YFSETQ. V was pared by 1 base and J by 4 bases, with 10 bases of the junction left unmatched. CDR3 length equals 17 residues. CDR3 loop: CASSLPLAGSNRETQYF. The DNA of the CDR3 is TGCGCCAGCAGCTTGCCACTAGCGGGATCAAATCGAGAGACCCAGTACTTC.

The table lists this clonotype with many counts. The J gene is TRBJ1-3, the V gene TRBV28, with 7 positions matching TRBD1. Trimming at V came to 6 bases and at J to 0 bases, leaving 14 bases not matched to a gene. Germline V gene data show CDR1 as MDHEN and CDR2 as SYDVKM. This CDR3 is built from 18 residues. This chain's CDR3 is CASSVGAGTDISGNTIYF. CDR3 bases: TGTGCCAGCAGCGTAGGGGCCGGGACAGATATCTCTGGAAACACCATATATTTT.

This clonotype was seen ten or more times. V and J are TRBV5-1 and TRBJ2-4; tentatively, D is TRBD2 (6 bases). V lost 4 bases and J lost 0, with 8 bases in between. Germline values: CDR1 SGHRS, CDR2 YFSETQ. The CDR3 covers 14 residues. CDR3 sequence (DNA): TGCGCCAGCAGCCCGGGACTAGCCAAAAACATTCAGTACTTC. This gives the protein CASSPGLAKNIQYF. The full variable domain, in which reference TRBV5-1 and TRBJ2-4 provide the parts outside the CDR3, is KAGVTQTPRYLIKTRGQQVTLSCSPISGHRSVSWYQQTPGQGLQFLFEYFSETQRNKGNFPGRFSGRQFSNSRSEMNVSTLELGDSALYLCASSPGLAKNIQYFGAGTRLSVL.

The chain couples TRBV6-1 to TRBJ2-2, with TRBD1 identical over 8 bases. The CDR3 extends over 15 amino acids. CDR1 and CDR2 (germline): MNHNS, SASEGT. Trimming cost V 7 bases and J 3 bases; bases outside gene matches: 7. CDR3 bases: TGTGCCAGCAATCTCCAGGGGGCGGACACCGGGGAGCTGTTTTTT. Amino acids: CASNLQGADTGELFF.

In this sample, this clonotype turned up many times. V and J are TRBV28 and TRBJ1-1; D call uncertain. CDR3 length: 13 residues. V dropped 6 bases and J dropped 8 bases, with 16 bases sitting between them. Germline V gives CDR1 MDHEN, CDR2 SYDVKM. The CDR3: CASSHRPRGEAFF. The CDR3 nucleotides are TGTGCCAGCAGCCATAGGCCGCGGGGAGAAGCTTTCTTT.

This clonotype was recorded only once. The V gene is TRBV5-8, the J gene TRBJ2-7, with TRBD1 matching 7 bases. Germline trimming cut 4 bases from V and 7 bases from J; bases unmatched to any gene: 11. The CDR3 has 14 residues. Germline V gene lookup returns CDR1 SGHTS and CDR2 YDEGEE. CDR3 in amino acids: CASSAGTAFGEQYF. The CDR3 coding sequence is TGTGCCAGCAGCGCCGGGACAGCCTTTGGGGAGCAGTACTTC.

This clonotype has a count of ten or more. The chain recombines TRBV28 with TRBJ1-1; 7 positions agree with TRBD1. The germline V gene encodes CDR1 MDHEN and CDR2 SYDVKM. The CDR3 is 13 residues long. Trimming took 7 bases from V and 3 from J; bases not matched to a gene: 5. The CDR3 nucleotides are TGTGCCAGCACTTCGACAGGGCACACTGAAGCTTTCTTT. Residues: CASTSTGHTEAFF.

As regards this clonotype: A single base separates this from a much larger clone, so it may be a read error. This rearrangement joins TRBV7-9 to TRBJ2-7, with TRBD1 as a possible D gene (6 bases). This CDR3 has 14 amino acids. Germline lookup yields CDR1 SEHNR and CDR2 FQNEAQ (reference sequence). CDR3 in amino acids: CTSSSTGSSYEQYF. DNA for the CDR3: TGTACCAGCAGCTCAACAGGGAGCTCCTACGAGCAGTACTTC.

The CDR3 sequence is CASSLERGENTGELFF. CDR3 bases: TGTGCCAGCAGCTTAGAACGCGGGGAGAACACCGGGGAGCTGTTTTTT. The chain joins TRBV13 to TRBJ2-2; tentative D call: TRBD2 (6 bases). The CDR3 extends over 16 amino acids. Germline assignment: CDR1 PRHDT and CDR2 FYEKMQ (reference sequence). V lost 1 base to trimming and J lost 1 base, with 10 bases between them.

This chain links TRBV30 with TRBJ1-1, with D unclear. The CDR3 runs 14 residues. From germline, CDR1 is GTSNPN and CDR2 SVGIG (reference sequence). The V end was cut by 0 bases, the J end by 4 bases, with 12 bases between. CDR3 residues: CAWSVMGGGTEAFF. DNA of the CDR3: TGTGCCTGGAGTGTCATGGGCGGCGGCACTGAAGCTTTCTTT.

In its sample, this clonotype was seen a few times. The chain combines TRBV3-1 with TRBJ2-5; D might be TRBD2 (5 bases). The germline CDR1 and CDR2 sequences are LGHDT and YNNKEL (reference sequence). The CDR3 has 15 amino acids. The ends were cut back, 4 bases at V and 0 bases at J, with 12 bases in the middle. The CDR3 DNA is TGTGCCAGCAGCCCCCCCCGGGAATACCAAGAGACCCAGTACTTC. This sequence encodes CASSPPREYQETQYF.

This clonotype was counted at least ten times. This chain joins TRBV20-1 and TRBJ2-7; a possible D gene is TRBD2 (6 bases). Trimming pared 0 bases from V and 4 bases from J, leaving 16 bases between. The CDR3 is made up of 15 amino acids. Germline loops: CDR1 DFQATT, CDR2 SNEGSKA (reference sequence). Here the CDR3 reads CSARDTREWFYEQYF. CDR3 in DNA: TGCAGTGCTAGAGATACCCGGGAGTGGTTTTACGAGCAGTACTTC.

This clonotype has a count of ten or more. The rearrangement links TRBV6-5 to TRBJ2-7; no reliable D call. V was cut by 4 bases and J by 3 bases, with 10 bases left in between. Germline V CDR1 and CDR2: MNHEY, SVGAGI. The CDR3 totals 13 residues. As DNA, the CDR3 is TGTGCCAGCAGTTGGGTAGACAACTACGAGCAGTACTTC. Protein: CASSWVDNYEQYF.

This clonotype showed up many times. The rearrangement uses TRBV28 and TRBJ1-5; tentative D call: TRBD1 (5 bases). The CDR3 is 16 amino acids. Germline CDR1 and CDR2: MDHEN and SYDVKM. V was trimmed by 10 bases and J by 0 bases, leaving 19 bases between them. The DNA of the CDR3 is TGTGCCACCGAACTAATAAGGGGTTTTAGCAATCAGCCCCAGCATTTT. As protein: CATELIRGFSNQPQHF.

This clonotype was seen repeatedly, ten times or more. V usage is TRBV28 and J usage is TRBJ2-4, with 7 bases lining up with TRBD1. Losses at the gene ends were 5 bases for V and 3 bases for J; bases not matched to a gene: 4. CDR3 length equals 14 residues. Germline V gene lookup returns CDR1 MDHEN and CDR2 SYDVKM. The DNA for the CDR3 is TGTGCCAGCAGTCCCCGGACAGGCAAAAACATTCAGTACTTC. This encodes CASSPRTGKNIQYF.

The chain links TRBV13 to TRBJ2-5; 7 positions match TRBD2. CDR3 size: 19 residues. CDR1 PRHDT and CDR2 FYEKMQ come from the germline V gene (reference sequence). With V trimmed by 1 base and J by 5 bases, 19 bases remained unmatched. For the CDR3, the DNA is TGTGCCAGCAGCTTAGCCCTGTTTTATCGAGGGAGGGCCTGGGAGACCCAGTACTTC. Amino acid sequence: CASSLALFYRGRAWETQYF.

Comment on this clonotype: One end of the junction fails to match germline, which may point to a read error. V and J are TRBV7-7 and TRBJ1-5; tentatively, D is TRBD1 (5 bases). The CDR3 has 15 residues. Germline V lookup: CDR1 SSHAT, CDR2 FNYEAQ (reference sequence). CDR3: CASSFQQVNNQPQHF. The DNA of the CDR3 is TGTGCTAGCAGCTTCCAACAGGTGAACAATCAGCCCCAGCATTTT.

The rearrangement uses TRBV24-1 and TRBJ2-5; D is perhaps TRBD2 (7 bases). Between the trimmed V and J ends, which lost 3 bases and 2 bases, there was a span of 15 bases. The CDR3 totals 16 residues. Germline CDR1 KGHDR, CDR2 SFDVKD. DNA for the CDR3: TGTGCCACCAGTGATAGGGGGAGGGCTGTACAAGAGACCCAGTACTTC. This encodes CATSDRGRAVQETQYF.

This rearrangement joins TRBV7-3 to TRBJ2-5; D possibly uses TRBD1 or TRBD2 (7 bases each). Germline assignment: CDR1 SGHTA and CDR2 FQGTGA. This CDR3 spans 14 amino acids. The V end lost 5 bases, the J end lost 5 bases, and 15 bases lay between the germline ends. The DNA for the CDR3 is TGTGCCAGCAGCCAGGGGGGGGGCGGCGAGACCCAGTACTTC. It is translated as CASSQGGGGETQYF.

V is TRBV10-3 and J is TRBJ2-6; D possibly uses TRBD1 or TRBD2 (6 bases each). Germline assignment: CDR1 ENHRY and CDR2 SYGVKD. V shed 4 bases and J shed 4 bases, with 20 bases lying between them. This CDR3 has 18 amino acids. CDR3 nucleotides: TGTGCCATCAGTGCTGGGGGCAGGACTACTTGGGGGGCCAACGTCCTGACTTTC. It is translated as CAISAGGRTTWGANVLTF.

A few counts support this clonotype. The chain recombines TRBV27 with TRBJ2-2; no clear D. Per the germline V gene, CDR1 is MNHEY and CDR2 is SMNVEV (reference sequence). V was trimmed by 7 bases and J by 0 bases, leaving 12 bases between them. The CDR3 consists of 15 residues. CDR3 residues: CASTHDQANTGELFF. In DNA, the CDR3 is TGTGCCAGCACCCACGACCAAGCGAACACCGGGGAGCTGTTTTTT.

This clonotype was counted at least ten times. The chain couples TRBV28 to TRBJ2-5; 7 bases map to TRBD2. Germline loops: CDR1 MDHEN, CDR2 SYDVKM. V shed 6 bases, J shed 4 bases, and the junction held 17 bases outside the gene matches. This CDR3 region has 17 residues. The CDR3 region has the DNA TGTGCCAGCAGCTCCGACCTAAGACTAGCATCGGGAGAGACCCAGTACTTC. Its protein product is CASSSDLRLASGETQYF.

This clonotype was found many times. The V call is TRBV28, the J call TRBJ1-6; D ambiguous. Looked up from germline, CDR1 is MDHEN and CDR2 is SYDVKM. With 0 bases removed from V and 7 bases from J, the gap between germline ends came to 10 bases. There are 15 residues in the CDR3. Here the CDR3 reads CASSLWARANSPLHF. For the CDR3, the DNA is TGTGCCAGCAGTTTATGGGCAAGAGCCAATTCACCCCTCCACTTT.

This clonotype occurred many times. The rearrangement uses TRBV12-3 or TRBV12-4 and TRBJ1-6; D is perhaps TRBD1 (5 bases). This CDR3 has 16 amino acids. V was trimmed by 6 bases and J by 1 base, leaving 13 bases between them. CDR3 protein: CASSNPTASYNSPLHF. CDR3 bases: TGTGCCAGCAGCAATCCGACAGCTTCCTATAATTCACCCCTCCACTTT.